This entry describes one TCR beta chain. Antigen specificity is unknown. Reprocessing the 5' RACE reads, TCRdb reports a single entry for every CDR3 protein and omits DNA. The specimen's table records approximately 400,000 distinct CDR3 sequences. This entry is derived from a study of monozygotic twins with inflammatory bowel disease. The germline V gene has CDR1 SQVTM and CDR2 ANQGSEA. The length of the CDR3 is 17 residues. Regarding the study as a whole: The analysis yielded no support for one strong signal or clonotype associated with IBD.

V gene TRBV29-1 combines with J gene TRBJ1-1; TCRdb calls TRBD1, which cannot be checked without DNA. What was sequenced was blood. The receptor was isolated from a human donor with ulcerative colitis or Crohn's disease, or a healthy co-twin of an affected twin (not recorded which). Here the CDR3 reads CSAQGPREGGRFTEAFF.